What follows are 5 T cell receptor beta chains derived from one specimen sequenced in a study of blood T cell repertoires in COVID-19. Sequencing was performed with immunoSEQ multiplex PCR; in TCRdb, only in-frame clones are kept and a portion is missing. This sample has some 53,000 clones, with 89% found just once. The sequenced sample was peripheral blood. These TCRs come from a man in his sixties with active COVID-19.

The chain combines TRBV6-1 with TRBJ2-3, with 7 bases that match TRBD2. V lost 2 bases and J lost 0; bases outside the gene matches: 2. Germline CDR1 reads MNHNS; CDR2 reads SASEGT. The CDR3 spans 15 residues. CDR3 coding DNA: TGTGCCAGCAGTGAAAGCGGGATTAGCACAGATACGCAGTATTTT. Translating gives CASSESGISTDTQYF.

This chain connects TRBV30 to TRBJ1-1, with D possibly TRBD1 on 5 matching bases. The CDR3 length is 12 residues. With 4 bases removed from V and 4 bases from J, the gap between germline ends came to 10 bases. The germline CDR1 and CDR2 sequences are GTSNPN and SVGIG (reference sequence). The CDR3 here is CAWNPGGTEAFF. The CDR3 DNA reads TGTGCCTGGAACCCGGGGGGCACTGAAGCTTTCTTT. The full variable domain, with the rest looked up from reference TRBV30 and TRBJ1-1, is SQTIHQWPATLVQPVGSPLSLECTVEGTSNPNLYWYRQAAGRGLQLLFYSVGIGQISSEVPQNLSASRPQDRQFILSSKKLLLSDSGFYLCAWNPGGTEAFFGQGTRLTVV.

The J gene is TRBJ1-1, the V gene TRBV4-2; a weak D match, TRBD1 (6 bases). The CDR3 sequence is 15 residues long. The V end lost 4 bases, the J end lost 4 bases, and 16 bases lay between the germline ends. Germline values: CDR1 LGHNA, CDR2 YNFKEQ. CDR3 DNA: TGTGCCAGCAGCCCTTTTGACAGGTTAAGCACTGAAGCTTTCTTT. Its protein is CASSPFDRLSTEAFF.

V gene TRBV7-9 combines with J gene TRBJ2-1; tentative D call: TRBD1 (6 bases). Per the germline V gene, CDR1 is SEHNR and CDR2 is FQNEAQ (reference sequence). This CDR3 is 15 amino acids long. Trimming cost V 5 bases and J 0 bases, with 11 bases left between them. CDR3 sequence (DNA): TGTGCCAGCAGCCCACAGGGAAGCTCCTACAATGAGCAGTTCTTC. Residues: CASSPQGSSYNEQFF.

This chain connects TRBV21-1 to TRBJ2-3; the table names TRBD2, a call not compared with the DNA. TRBV21-1 is termed a pseudogene. CDR3 length: 16 amino acids. CDR3 sequence reads: CASSGRLPRHIATQYF. CDR3 nucleotides: TGTGCCAGCAGCGGACGACTACCACGGCACATTGCGACGCAGTATTTT.